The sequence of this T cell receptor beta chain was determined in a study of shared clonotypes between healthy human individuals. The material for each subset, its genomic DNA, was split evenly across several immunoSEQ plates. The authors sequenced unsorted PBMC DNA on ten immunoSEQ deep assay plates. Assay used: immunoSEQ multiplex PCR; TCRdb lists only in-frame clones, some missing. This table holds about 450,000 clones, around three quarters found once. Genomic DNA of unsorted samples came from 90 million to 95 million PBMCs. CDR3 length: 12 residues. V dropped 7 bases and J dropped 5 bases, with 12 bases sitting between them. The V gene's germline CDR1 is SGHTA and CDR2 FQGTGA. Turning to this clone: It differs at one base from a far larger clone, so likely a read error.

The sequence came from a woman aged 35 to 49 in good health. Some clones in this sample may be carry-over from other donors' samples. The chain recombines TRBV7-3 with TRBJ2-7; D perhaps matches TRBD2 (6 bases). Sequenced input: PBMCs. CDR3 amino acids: CASNLTGDEQYF. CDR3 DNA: TGTGCCAGCAACTTGACGGGGGACGAGCAGTACTTC.